Shown below are 5 T cell receptor beta chains from a single sample sequenced in a study of T cells in Graves' hyperthyroidism and ophthalmopathy. RNA transcripts yielded amplified TCR beta CDR3 regions. Researchers ran a first-round RT-PCR on the TCR CDR3 using the HTBI primer set. TCRdb re-called the multiplex PCR reads with MiXCR, one entry per CDR3 protein. The sample lists more than 150,000 distinct CDR3 sequences, approximately 17% occurring once. The specimen was blood. These TCRs come from a woman between 45 and 60 years old with Graves' hyperthyroidism.

This clonotype was observed at least ten times. This sequence joins TRBV6-1 and TRBJ1-3; D is perhaps TRBD1 (5 bases). The CDR3 has 15 amino acids. V was clipped by 6 bases and J by 11 bases, with 23 bases between them. The germline gives CDR1 MNHNS, CDR2 SASEGT. CDR3 in DNA: TGTGCCAGCAGCCCAGACAGTAGCTCCTTACGCTCCATATATTTT. This translates into CASSPDSSSLRSIYF.

The table lists this clonotype with a few counts. This could be a read error, since a much larger clone is one nucleotide away. The chain joins TRBV27 to TRBJ1-2; D is unresolved. There are 14 residues in the CDR3. Germline-derived CDR1 and CDR2 are MNHEY and SMNVEV (reference sequence). This CDR3 reads CASSSSDDYYGCTF. In DNA, the CDR3 is TGTGCCAGCAGTTCATCGGACGATTACTATGGCTGCACCTTC.

V gene TRBV4-2 combines with J gene TRBJ1-2; D is ambiguous. Germline assignment: CDR1 LGHNA and CDR2 YNFKEQ. V was trimmed by 1 base and J by 8 bases, leaving 17 bases between them. This CDR3 region has 15 residues. CDR3 in DNA: TGTGCCAGCAGCCAAGTTTGGGGAGGGTCGGGGGGCTACACCTTC. This translates into CASSQVWGGSGGYTF.

This clonotype appeared a few times. The chain employs TRBV6-9 and TRBJ2-5, with 7 nucleotides matching TRBD1. After removal of 4 bases from V and 7 bases from J, the junction contained 18 bases not matched to a gene. The CDR3 is made up of 17 amino acids. Germline CDR1 and CDR2: MNHGY and SVAAGI. The DNA for the CDR3 is TGTGCCAGCAGTTCTTTGAGAAGACAGGGCGCCTTGGGGACCCAGTACTTC. It translates to CASSSLRRQGALGTQYF.

This clonotype has ten or more counts. CDR3 sequence (DNA): TGTGCCAGCAGTTACTCGATGACAGGGGGCCGATTGGATCAGCCCCAGCATTTT. It translates to CASSYSMTGGRLDQPQHF. This chain connects TRBV6-2 or TRBV6-3 to TRBJ1-5, with TRBD1 matching over 10 bases. This CDR3 comprises 18 residues. Germline V lookup: CDR1 MNHEY, CDR2 SVGEGT. V shed 0 bases, J shed 5 bases, and the junction held 10 bases outside the gene matches.